The TCR beta chain described here comes from a study of OX40 agonist ivuxolimab in advanced cancers. This table comes from immunoSEQ multiplex PCR, and its TCRdb copy is limited to in-frame clones, with some not included. The top ten clones hold 12% to 15% of a sample with 25,000 to 30,000 clones, more than 75% of them seen once. V dropped 4 bases and J dropped 7; count of bases not matched to a gene: 11. In germline, CDR1 is SGDLS, CDR2 YYNGEE. This CDR3 comprises 15 residues. The sequences come from CD4+ or CD8+ T cells sorted from blood, collected in a trial of the OX40 agonist ivuxolimab. The gene calls are TRBV9 and TRBJ2-1, with 7 bases lining up with TRBD2. The TCR sequence derives from an adult with an advanced solid tumor such as melanoma, head and neck, liver or kidney cancer. The CDR3 protein is CASSTRLAVTNEQFF. CDR3 sequence (DNA): TGTGCCAGCAGCACGAGGCTAGCGGTAACTAATGAGCAGTTCTTC.